The clone carrying this TCR beta chain came up a few times. What it recognizes is unknown. The sample originates from a study of T cells in localized non-small cell lung cancer. Notes on the study in general: In uninvolved adjacent lung, T cell clonality reached its highest value, exceeding tumor. Sequencing was restricted to one tumor region; therefore, heterogeneity remains possible. The study linked higher blood T cell density to longer overall survival. Appearances in adjacent lung were noted for a median 57 of the top 100 tumor clones.

Germline V gene data show CDR1 as LNHNV and CDR2 as YYDKDF (reference sequence). The CDR3 totals 15 residues. V lost 4 bases and J lost 6; bases outside the gene matches: 6. Here immunoSEQ multiplex PCR was the method, and the copy in TCRdb shows in-frame clones only, minus some. The sample consists of 90,000 to 95,000 clones, approximately 91% of them appearing once. The chain has TRBV15 and TRBJ2-1; TRBD2 agrees at 10 bases. Sequences were derived from PBMCs, sampled before any cancer treatment. This TCR came from a woman aged 35 to 75 with stage II squamous cell lung carcinoma. This chain's CDR3 is CATSTRTSGGNEQFF. The CDR3 coding sequence is TGTGCCACCAGCACCCGGACTAGCGGAGGCAATGAGCAGTTCTTC.